These 20 T cell receptor beta chains share one sample of origin, sequenced in a study of blood T cells in healthy people across ages. Using a J-beta primer mix together with a sample-barcoded 5' primer, a second PCR was run for roughly 6 to 12 cycles. From the 5' RACE reads, TCRdb called clonotypes with MiXCR, one entry per CDR3 protein. The table records some 760,000 distinct CDR3 sequences, 25% of them present only once. The sample also formed part of further work on T cells of mothers and their children.

The sample comprised blood. These receptors were taken from a boy aged 5-17 years in good health.

The chain carries TRBV7-9 and TRBJ2-5; 7 bases are a match to TRBD1. Gene TRBJ2-7 matches the end of the DNA better, so the J call may be wrong. The CDR3 is 14 amino acids. The V gene's germline CDR1 is SEHNR and CDR2 FQNEAQ (reference sequence). The DNA for the CDR3 is TGTGCCAGCAGCCCCCGGGACAGCACCTACGAGCAGTACTTC. Translation gives CASSPRDSTYEQYF.

CDR3 amino acids: CAARRTGTEAFF. CDR3 nucleotides: TGTGCCGCAAGACGCACGGGGACTGAAGCTTTCTTT. J is TRBJ1-1 and V is TRBV12-3 or TRBV12-4; D gene unclear. With 11 bases removed from V and 5 bases from J, the gap between germline ends came to 15 bases. The CDR3 sequence is 12 residues long.

With regard to this clonotype: One end of the junction varies from germline; a read error may be responsible. This chain connects TRBV7-2 to TRBJ1-4; 9 bases fit TRBD1. CDR1 and CDR2 from the germline V gene are SGHTA and FQGNSA. The CDR3 spans 15 residues. The CDR3 here is CASNLGDRDNEKLFF. Here the CDR3 DNA reads TGTGCCAGCAACTTAGGGGACAGGGATAATGAAAAACTGTTTTTT.

The rearrangement uses TRBV6-2 or TRBV6-3 and TRBJ2-5; D tentatively reads TRBD1 or TRBD2 (5 bases each). The J call may be mistaken, given a closer DNA end match to TRBJ2-1. This CDR3 region has 14 residues. Germline CDR1 is MNHEY and CDR2 is SVGEGT. CDR3 amino acids: CASSYPQVGDEQFF. Written as DNA, the CDR3 is TGTGCCAGCAGTTACCCACAGGTGGGGGACGAGCAGTTCTTC.

This clonotype has just a few counts. The genes are TRBV7-9 and TRBJ1-1; possibly TRBD1 for D (5 bases). Germline loops: CDR1 SEHNR, CDR2 FQNEAQ (reference sequence). The V and J ends lost 6 bases and 3 bases respectively, with 14 bases between them. CDR3 size: 14 residues. CDR3 nucleotides: TGTGCCAGCAGTTATCTCGGGGCGGACACTGAAGCTTTCTTT. Translating gives CASSYLGADTEAFF.

This chain links TRBV10-1 with TRBJ2-2; D not certain. Per germline, CDR1 WNHNN and CDR2 SYGVQD (reference sequence). The V end lost 0 bases, the J end lost 5 bases, and 16 bases lay between the germline ends. This CDR3 comprises 17 residues. Here the CDR3 DNA reads TGCGCCAGCAGTGAGTCTGGCGGCCCCAGGTGGACCGGGGAGCTGTTTTTT. It yields the protein CASSESGGPRWTGELFF.

This clonotype was counted many times. This rearrangement joins TRBV12-3 or TRBV12-4 to TRBJ2-6; D not certain. The CDR3 runs 14 residues. Trimming took 6 bases from V and 0 from J, leaving 6 bases between them. The CDR3 bases are TGTGCCAGCAGCTCCAACTCTGGGGCCAACGTCCTGACTTTC. It translates to CASSSNSGANVLTF.

The chain's CDR3 is CASSFAPLAGGPEETQYF. DNA of the CDR3: TGTGCCAGCAGCTTTGCCCCACTAGCGGGAGGGCCAGAGGAGACCCAGTACTTC. The chain couples TRBV7-6 to TRBJ2-5, with 13 bases identical to TRBD2. V was clipped by 3 bases and J by 5 bases; unmatched bases: 12. There are 18 residues in the CDR3. Germline V gene lookup returns CDR1 SGHVS and CDR2 FNYEAQ.

This clonotype was seen more than once but under ten times. V and J are TRBV19 and TRBJ2-1; D tentatively fits TRBD1 or TRBD2 (6 bases each). CDR3 length equals 16 residues. The V gene lost 3 bases and the J gene lost 5 bases, with 17 bases spanning the gap. The germline V gene encodes CDR1 LNHDA and CDR2 SQIVND (reference sequence). DNA of the CDR3: TGTGCCAGTAGTATGCGGGGCAGGGGAAGGGACAATGAGCAGTTCTTC. As protein: CASSMRGRGRDNEQFF. Supplemented by reference TRBV19 and TRBJ2-1, the full variable domain reads DGGITQSPKYLFRKEGQNVTLSCEQNLNHDAMYWYRQDPGQGLRLIYYSQIVNDFQKGDIAEGYSVSREKKESFPLTVTSAQKNPTAFYLCASSMRGRGRDNEQFFGPGTRLTVL.

Only a few counts were recorded for this clonotype. The DNA for the CDR3 is TGCAGTGCTTCTCGGACTAGCGGGAGGGCCGGGGAGACCCAGTACTTC. This encodes CSASRTSGRAGETQYF. This rearrangement joins TRBV20-1 to TRBJ2-5; the match to TRBD2 covers 15 bases. Germline CDR1 is DFQATT and CDR2 is SNEGSKA (reference sequence). V lost 5 bases, J lost 5 bases, and 9 bases stayed unmatched. CDR3 length: 16 residues.

The V call is TRBV6-2 or TRBV6-3, the J call TRBJ2-2; D gene unclear. CDR3 size: 11 residues. With 11 bases removed from V and 1 base from J, the gap between germline ends came to 5 bases. The germline CDR1 and CDR2 sequences are MNHEY and SVGEGT. The CDR3 coding sequence is TGTGCCGCGCAGAACACCGGGGAGCTGTTTTTT. This sequence encodes CAAQNTGELFF.

The chain is built from TRBV12-3 or TRBV12-4 and TRBJ1-1; D is unclear. The CDR3 extends over 12 amino acids. Between the trimmed V and J ends, which lost 6 bases and 4 bases, there was a span of 9 bases. CDR3 DNA: TGTGCCAGCAGCTCTAGGACCACTGAAGCTTTCTTT. This translates into CASSSRTTEAFF.

The CDR3 coding sequence is TGTGCCAGCAGCTCACCGGGACAGTGGGACAATGAGCAGTTCTTC. Residues: CASSSPGQWDNEQFF. This chain connects TRBV7-2 to TRBJ2-1; 7 nucleotides agree with TRBD1. From germline, CDR1 is SGHTA and CDR2 FQGNSA. The V segment lost 4 bases and the J segment 5 bases; nucleotides outside the gene matches: 8. CDR3 length: 15 residues.

The chain couples TRBV2 to TRBJ2-5; 10 nucleotides align to TRBD1. J was trimmed by 5 bases and V by 0 bases; bases with no gene match: 6. CDR3 length equals 16 residues. Germline CDR1 and CDR2: SNHLY and FYNNEI. The CDR3, as DNA: TGTGCCAGCAGTGAAGCGTGGGACAGGGGTTTGGAGACCCAGTACTTC. Its protein is CASSEAWDRGLETQYF.

This clonotype showed up just a few times. This chain links TRBV28 with TRBJ2-6, with a possible D match to TRBD2 (5 bases). Trimming took 3 bases from V and 2 from J, leaving 11 bases between them. CDR3 length: 16 residues. The germline CDR1 and CDR2 sequences are MDHEN and SYDVKM. As DNA, the CDR3 is TGTGCCAGCAGTTTGGCCGGGGTCGCTGGGGCCAACGTCCTGACTTTC. As protein: CASSLAGVAGANVLTF.

V is TRBV4-1 and J is TRBJ2-5; D possibly corresponds to TRBD2 (6 bases). The CDR3 is 16 residues long. From germline, CDR1 is MGHRA and CDR2 YSYEKL. Between the trimmed V and J ends, which lost 0 bases and 11 bases, there was a span of 22 bases. The CDR3, as DNA: TGCGCCAGCAGCCAAGAATTGAGCCCGGGATCGGGAGAGCAGTACTTC. Translated, it gives CASSQELSPGSGEQYF.

The rearrangement uses TRBV12-3 or TRBV12-4 and TRBJ1-2, with D unclear. V lost 3 bases and J 8 bases, leaving 19 bases between the germline ends. There are 15 residues in the CDR3. DNA of the CDR3: TGTGCCAGCAGTTTCAACGGTCAACTCCCGGGAGGCTACACCTTC. The encoded protein is CASSFNGQLPGGYTF.

This clonotype was picked up a small number of times. This rearrangement joins TRBV27 to TRBJ2-7; the D is unclear. The V gene's germline CDR1 is MNHEY and CDR2 SMNVEV (reference sequence). Trimming took off 5 bases at V and 2 bases at J, with 19 bases between the two ends. CDR3 size: 16 residues. The DNA of the CDR3 is TGTGCCAGCAGTCCCCGGACCGGTCTTTCCCCCTACGAGCAGTACTTC. It codes for CASSPRTGLSPYEQYF.

The chain joins TRBV7-2 to TRBJ2-3, with D uncertain. CDR3 size: 16 residues. CDR1 SGHTA and CDR2 FQGNSA come from the germline V gene. The V end was cut by 1 base, the J end by 2 bases, with 13 bases between. CDR3 in DNA: TGTGCCAGCAGCTTAGTGGCAGGCATGGACACAGATACGCAGTATTTT. This sequence encodes CASSLVAGMDTDTQYF.

The chain uses TRBV20-1 and TRBJ2-7; 8 bases are shared with TRBD1. Germline V lookup: CDR1 DFQATT, CDR2 SNEGSKA (reference sequence). J gave up 2 bases and V 6 bases, and 6 bases lay outside the gene matches. The CDR3 is 13 residues long. Here the CDR3 reads CSAWDRSTYEQYF. The CDR3 DNA is TGCAGTGCGTGGGACAGGTCCACCTACGAGCAGTACTTC.